The 17 T cell receptor beta chains below were found in one sample sequenced in a study of T-cell memory formation after mild COVID-19. Each CDR3 protein is one row after TCRdb ran MiXCR on the 5' RACE reads. This sample has over 150,000 distinct CDR3 sequences, with 20% to 25% found just once. Material for sequencing was PBMCs or a T cell subset sorted from them (not recorded which). The receptors shown here come from an adult woman who had mild COVID-19 (a few samples of this study predate the infection). Cell type and time point are not known.

The rearrangement joins TRBV25-1 to TRBJ2-5, with 10 nucleotides matching TRBD1. Germline CDR1 reads MGHDK; CDR2 reads SYGVNS. J lost 0 bases, V lost 10 bases, and 5 bases had no gene match. The CDR3 runs 14 residues. CDR3 bases: TGTGCCACTATGGGACAGGGGCACCAAGAGACCCAGTACTTC. Its protein product is CATMGQGHQETQYF. The full variable domain, with the rest looked up from reference TRBV25-1 and TRBJ2-5, is EADIYQTPRYLVIGTGKKITLECSQTMGHDKMYWYQQDPGMELHLIHYSYGVNSTEKGDLSSESTVSRIRTEHFPLTLESARPSHTSQYLCATMGQGHQETQYFGPGTRLLVL.

The rearrangement joins TRBV7-3 to TRBJ2-1, with 7 bases aligning to TRBD2. This CDR3 has 14 residues. In germline, CDR1 is SGHTA, CDR2 FQGTGA. J lost 6 bases, V lost 5 bases, and 7 bases had no gene match. The CDR3 DNA reads as TGTGCCAGCAGCCCCCAGACTAGCTCCAATGAGCAGTTCTTC. This codes for CASSPQTSSNEQFF.

The chain uses TRBV12-3 or TRBV12-4 and TRBJ1-2; D perhaps matches TRBD1 (5 bases). V shed 3 bases and J shed 7 bases, with 12 bases lying between them. The CDR3 length is 13 residues. The CDR3 region has the DNA TGTGCCAGCAGTTTGGGGGGGGAAGTTGGCTACACCTTC. This gives the protein CASSLGGEVGYTF.

V and J are TRBV6-5 and TRBJ2-7; D is perhaps TRBD2 (6 bases). CDR1 is MNHEY, CDR2 SVGAGI, per germline. V was shortened by 2 bases and J by 2 bases, with 10 bases between the two germline ends. The CDR3 totals 14 residues. CDR3 DNA sequence: TGTGCCAGCAGTTACGGGTGGGGGGCCTACGAGCAGTACTTC. It specifies CASSYGWGAYEQYF.

This clonotype was detected only a few times. This chain joins TRBV20-1 and TRBJ2-3; D is uncertain. CDR1 is DFQATT and CDR2 is SNEGSKA in the germline V gene (reference sequence). This CDR3 has 14 residues. V lost 1 base and J lost 0, with 8 bases in between. The CDR3 sequence: CSARAFTSTDTQYF. CDR3 coding DNA: TGCAGTGCTAGAGCCTTCACTAGCACAGATACGCAGTATTTT.

The sample holds a few counts of this clonotype. The chain combines TRBV7-9 with TRBJ2-2; 9 bases agree with TRBD1. CDR1 and CDR2 from the germline V gene are SEHNR and FQNEAQ (reference sequence). V shed 5 bases and J 1 base; nucleotides not matched to a gene: 2. This CDR3 region has 15 residues. This CDR3 is CASSGGQGNTGELFF. As DNA, the CDR3 is TGTGCCAGCAGCGGGGGACAGGGGAACACCGGGGAGCTGTTTTTT.

The chain is built from TRBV3-1 and TRBJ1-2, with unresolved D. Germline loops: CDR1 LGHDT, CDR2 YNNKEL (reference sequence). Trimming stripped 7 bases from V and 4 bases from J, with 13 bases between. This CDR3 spans 13 amino acids. CDR3 bases: TGTGCCAGCAATGAGGGAAAAACCTATGGCTACACCTTC. It is translated as CASNEGKTYGYTF.

The chain carries TRBV12-3 or TRBV12-4 and TRBJ1-1, with D possibly matching TRBD1 (5 bases). The V end was cut by 3 bases, the J end by 5 bases, with 13 bases between. This CDR3 is 14 amino acids long. CDR3 protein: CASSLTERGTEAFF. The CDR3 coding sequence is TGTGCCAGCAGTTTGACAGAACGGGGGACTGAAGCTTTCTTT.

This chain joins TRBV5-1 and TRBJ1-1; D remains ambiguous. This CDR3 contains 14 residues. Germline CDR1 is SGHRS and CDR2 is YFSETQ. Trimming took off 0 bases at V and 4 bases at J, with 10 bases between the two ends. CDR3 in amino acids: CASSLDLRGTEAFF. The CDR3 nucleotides read TGCGCCAGCAGCTTGGATCTCCGGGGCACTGAAGCTTTCTTT. Full variable domain (remainder filled in from reference TRBV5-1 and TRBJ1-1): KAGVTQTPRYLIKTRGQQVTLSCSPISGHRSVSWYQQTPGQGLQFLFEYFSETQRNKGNFPGRFSGRQFSNSRSEMNVSTLELGDSALYLCASSLDLRGTEAFFGQGTRLTVV.

This clonotype appeared a few times. The junction and the germline gene differ at one end; a read error may be behind it. V is TRBV4-1 and J is TRBJ2-1; a possible D gene is TRBD2 (6 bases). The CDR3 length is 14 residues. Germline CDR1 reads MGHRA; CDR2 reads YSYEKL. The CDR3 DNA reads TGCGCCAGCAGCCAAGAGATCGGACTACCCGACGTGTGGTTC. Amino acid sequence: CASSQEIGLPDVWF.

This clonotype was observed a few times. This sequence joins TRBV20-1 and TRBJ2-5; 12 bases line up with TRBD2. Germline V gives CDR1 DFQATT, CDR2 SNEGSKA (reference sequence). The length of the CDR3 is 16 residues. After removal of 0 bases from V and 5 bases from J, the junction contained 7 bases not matched to a gene. CDR3 nucleotides: TGCAGTGCTAGAGATCTAGCGGGAGGGTTCACGGAGACCCAGTACTTC. This gives the protein CSARDLAGGFTETQYF.

This clonotype has only a few counts. This chain links TRBV28 with TRBJ2-1; D is perhaps TRBD2 (5 bases). Trimming removed 7 bases from V and 3 bases from J, with 13 bases in between. This CDR3 is built from 14 residues. Germline CDR1 MDHEN, CDR2 SYDVKM. Here the CDR3 DNA reads TGTGCCAGCAAGATGGGAGAATACTACAATGAGCAGTTCTTC. As protein: CASKMGEYYNEQFF.

This clonotype was observed many times. The chain is built from TRBV6-5 and TRBJ2-1; D is possibly TRBD2 (5 bases). V lost 5 bases and J 4 bases, leaving 9 bases between the germline ends. This CDR3 contains 13 residues. The germline CDR1 and CDR2 sequences are MNHEY and SVGAGI. CDR3 DNA sequence: TGTGCCAGCAGTCCAACTAGTTACAATGAGCAGTTCTTC. It yields the protein CASSPTSYNEQFF.

V gene TRBV5-1 combines with J gene TRBJ2-7; tentatively, D is TRBD2 (6 bases). V lost 3 bases and J lost 4, with 11 bases in between. In germline, CDR1 is SGHRS, CDR2 YFSETQ. CDR3 length: 13 residues. CDR3 bases: TGCGCCAGCAGCTCCCGGGGAGGATACGAGCAGTACTTC. Protein sequence: CASSSRGGYEQYF.

This chain links TRBV4-2 with TRBJ2-1, with 9 positions matching TRBD2. Per the germline V gene, CDR1 is LGHNA and CDR2 is YNFKEQ. This CDR3 is built from 16 residues. J was trimmed by 8 bases and V by 1 base; bases with no gene match: 9. The chain's CDR3 is CASSQVLAGLAHEQFF. CDR3 nucleotide sequence: TGTGCCAGCAGCCAAGTCCTAGCGGGGTTAGCCCATGAGCAGTTCTTC.

The rearrangement links TRBV25-1 to TRBJ2-7; TRBD1 aligns across 9 bases. Germline values: CDR1 MGHDK, CDR2 SYGVNS. After removal of 3 bases from V and 3 bases from J, the junction contained 9 bases not matched to a gene. The CDR3 contains 16 residues. CDR3 coding DNA: TGTGCCAGCAGTGACCCCACGGGACAGGGCGACTACGAGCAGTACTTC. Encoded protein: CASSDPTGQGDYEQYF.

CDR3: CASSSTSGTYEQYF. The CDR3 DNA reads as TGTGCCAGCAGTTCGACTAGCGGGACGTACGAGCAGTACTTC. The chain carries TRBV27 and TRBJ2-7, with TRBD2 matching over 11 bases. The trim removed 4 bases at V and 4 bases at J, leaving 3 bases unmatched. Germline CDR1 reads MNHEY; CDR2 reads SMNVEV (reference sequence). This CDR3 has 14 residues.